The TCR beta chain described here comes from a study of T cell repertoires in cytomegalovirus infection. This CDR3 region has 17 residues. The V gene's germline CDR1 is KGHSH and CDR2 LQKENI. V lost 0 bases and J lost 5; bases outside the gene matches: 8. Each CDR3 protein is one row after TCRdb ran MiXCR on the reads. The sample shows around 290,000 distinct CDR3 sequences, over 20% of them seen only once. The specimen sequenced was PBMCs. This TCR came from a human donor in good health (CMV status not recorded). Some clones in this sample may be carry-over from other donors' samples. V and J are TRBV18 and TRBJ2-1; TRBD2 aligns across 9 bases. CDR3 sequence reads: CASSPPISGRYDNEQFF. DNA for the CDR3: TGTGCCAGCTCACCACCTATTAGCGGGAGATATGACAATGAGCAGTTCTTC.